This T cell receptor beta chain was identified during a study of Ad26.COV2.S vaccination and SARS-CoV-2 variants (dated by TCRdb to the early 2020s). Some background on the complete study: Vaccine-arm donors came from COV1001, a multicentre, randomized, double-blind, placebo-controlled phase I-IIa trial of Ad26.COV2.S in healthy adults. Ad26.COV2.S was administered intramuscularly at a dose of 5x10^10 or 1x10^11 viral particles, either as one shot or as two shots given 56 days apart. TCRbeta repertoire sequencing served as the tool for gauging how specific and how broad the SARS-CoV-2-reactive T cell receptors were following Ad26.COV2.S vaccination. The TCR-sequenced set comprised around 30 samples: about 19 Ad26.COV2.S vaccine recipients, 5 placebo recipients and 8 SARS-CoV-2 convalescent individuals. Participants in the trial were split at random into five groups of five each, receiving low-dose or high-dose Ad26.COV2.S once or twice, or else placebo on both occasions. Investigators remained blinded to trial group allocation during experiments and outcome assessment. Overall results and qualifications from the work: After vaccination, spike-specific CD8+ and CD4+ T cell responses were reported to show substantial breadth. Vaccine and placebo recipients had similar non-spike TCR breadth, a finding consistent with the vaccine containing only spike. The authors noted that total T cell responses may have been underestimated by the TCR breadth and depth analyses. Spike-specific TCR breadth was higher in Ad26.COV2.S recipients than in placebo recipients (P = 0.0014). The study was not powered to compare responses between vaccine doses or regimens.

The immunoSEQ Assay was used to sequence TCRbeta CDR3 regions. After extraction, genomic DNA underwent amplification by bias-controlled multiplex PCR, followed by high-throughput sequencing. In the original analysis: Collapsing and filtering of sequences were performed to quantify the absolute abundance of each unique TCRbeta CDR3 region. Usable DNA was measured by amplifying reference genes present in all nucleated cells, and TCRbeta template counts were normalized to that usable DNA to estimate T cell fraction. Repertoire TCRs were annotated as SARS-CoV-2-specific by exact matching of V gene, CDR3 amino acid sequence and J gene to a known reactive TCR set. The reference SARS-CoV-2 TCR set came from MIRA and was filtered for enrichment in COVID-19-positive ImmuneCODE repertoires, removing public or cross-reactive TCRs. Drawing on the MIRA antigens, annotated TCRs were analysed further at the level of specific ORF or position within ORF. Breadth was defined as annotated unique rearrangements over total unique productive rearrangements; depth was the summed frequency of those rearrangements. Two-sided Wilcoxon rank-sum tests were used to compare TCR breadth between groups. TCRdb carries this immuneACCESS record with in-frame sequences only. Its versions omit some clonotypes, under half of them owing to an unresolved V gene in the studies checked, with the rest unexplained. The V and J calls and clone size were taken over from that table, and D and trimming were inferred from the DNA. Within this sample are some 320,000 clones, with around four fifths of them counted one time only. Around 2% of the sample goes to the ten largest clones.

Sample treatment or condition, as interpreted from the label and publication: around 19 received Ad26.COV2.S at low or high dose, single or two shots; several received placebo; per-sample allocation not given. For vaccine and placebo recipients, repertoires were sequenced using samples collected on day 63 after the first injection. Cohort 1b enrolled about two dozen adults aged 18-55 years at a single site in Boston, USA, between 29 July and 7 August 2020. Ad26.COV2.S was a replication-incompetent adenovirus type 26 vector expressing a prefusion-stabilized SARS-CoV-2 spike protein from the original Wuhan strain. Concerning this clone: This clone's antigen is unknown. No much larger clone is present one base from it, and per-base qualities are unavailable.

The sequence was obtained from a person between 18 and 60 years old who received the Ad26.COV2.S COVID-19 vaccine or a placebo. The source was peripheral blood, collected in a trial of Ad26.COV2.S vaccine versus placebo.

CDR3 loop: CTSSQGVLAGSQGSQYF. The DNA sequence is as follows: TGCACCAGCAGCCAAGGGGTTTTAGCGGGATCCCAAGGGAGCCAGTACTTC. Here the chain combines TRBV1 and TRBJ2-5; whether TRBD2, the table's D call, matches the DNA was not checked. TRBV1 corresponds to a pseudogene. The CDR3 numbers 17 residues from cysteine through phenylalanine. Only CDR3 DNA is held: 51 bases, read in frame from base 1.